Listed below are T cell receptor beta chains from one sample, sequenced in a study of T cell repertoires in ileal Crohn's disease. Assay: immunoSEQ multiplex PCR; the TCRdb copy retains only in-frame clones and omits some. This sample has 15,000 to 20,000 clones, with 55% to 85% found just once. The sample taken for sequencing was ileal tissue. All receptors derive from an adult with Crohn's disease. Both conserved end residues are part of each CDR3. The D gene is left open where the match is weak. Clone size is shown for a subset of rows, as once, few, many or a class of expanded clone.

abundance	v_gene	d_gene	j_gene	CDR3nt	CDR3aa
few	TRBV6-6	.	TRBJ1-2	TGTGCCAGCAGCCCCCAGCGTGATTATGGCTACACCTTC	CASSPQRDYGYTF
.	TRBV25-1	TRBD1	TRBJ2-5	TGTGCCAGCAGTGAACTCGCCAGGCCGGACAGGGAACAAGAGACCCAGTACTTC	CASSELARPDREQETQYF
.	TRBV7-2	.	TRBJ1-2	TGTGCCAGCAGCTGGTCCAAAGGGTCGCAGGGATATGGCTACACCTTC	CASSWSKGSQGYGYTF
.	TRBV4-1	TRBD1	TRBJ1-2	TGCGCCAGCAGCGCCCATGCGGCAGGGGGCTTTAACTATGGCTACACCTTC	CASSAHAAGGFNYGYTF
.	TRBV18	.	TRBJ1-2	TGTGCCAGCTCGCCGGTCGGGTCGGTCGGCTACACCTTC	CASSPVGSVGYTF
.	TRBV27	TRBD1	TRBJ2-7	TGTGCCAGCAGTTTTGGTCAGGGGGTTGGCGAGCAGTACTTC	CASSFGQGVGEQYF
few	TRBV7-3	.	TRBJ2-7	TGTGCCAGCAGCCTGGGCGGCCGACAGGGGAGGGACGAGCAGTACTTC	CASSLGGRQGRDEQYF
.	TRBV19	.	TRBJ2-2	TGTGCCAGTAGTATTGTCGCCGGGGAGCTGTTTTTT	CASSIVAGELFF
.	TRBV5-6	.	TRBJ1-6	TGTGCCAGCAGCTTGGGGACGGGAAACGTATTTGCCCTCCACTTT	CASSLGTGNVFALHF
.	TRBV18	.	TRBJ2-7	TGTGCCAGCTCACCGCTGGGCGACTACGAGCAGTACTTC	CASSPLGDYEQYF
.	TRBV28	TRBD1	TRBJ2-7	TGTGCCAGCAGTAGGGACAGGGCGGAGGACGAGCAGTACTTC	CASSRDRAEDEQYF
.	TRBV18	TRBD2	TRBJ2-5	TGTGCCAGCTCACCCGTTCGATCAGCGGGAGGAAAAGAGACCCAGTACTTC	CASSPVRSAGGKETQYF
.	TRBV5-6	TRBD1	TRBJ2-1	TGTGCCAGCAGCTTGAGTTTGAGGACAGGCTCCTACAATGAGCAGTTCTTC	CASSLSLRTGSYNEQFF
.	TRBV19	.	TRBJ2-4	TGTGCCAGTAACCCGCGGGCAGCCACGGCCAAAAACATTCAGTACTTC	CASNPRAATAKNIQYF
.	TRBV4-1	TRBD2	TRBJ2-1	TGCGCCAGCAGCCAACTTAGCGGGGGGGCCAATGAGCAGTTCTTC	CASSQLSGGANEQFF
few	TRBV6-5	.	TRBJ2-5	TGTGCCAGCTCGGGGGGCGTAGAGACCCAGTACTTC	CASSGGVETQYF
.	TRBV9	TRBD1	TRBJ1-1	TGTGCCAGCGGAGAACAGGGGGCTGAAGCTTTCTTT	CASGEQGAEAFF
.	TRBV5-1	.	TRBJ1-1	TGCGCCAGCAGCGAACCAGGGGTTACTGAAGCTTTCTTT	CASSEPGVTEAFF
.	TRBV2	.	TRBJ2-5	TGTGCCAGCAGTGTTGGGCCCTTACAAGAGACCCAGTACTTC	CASSVGPLQETQYF
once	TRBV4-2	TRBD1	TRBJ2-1	TGTGCCAGCAGCCAAGATGGGACAGGGTACAATGAGCAGTTCTTC	CASSQDGTGYNEQFF
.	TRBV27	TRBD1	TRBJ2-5	TGTGCCAGCAGTTCAATCCCCGGGACAGGGGGGAACCAGTACTTC	CASSSIPGTGGNQYF
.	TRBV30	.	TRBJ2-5	TGTGCCTGGAGTTGGGACACCGTCCGCCAGACCCAGTACTTC	CAWSWDTVRQTQYF
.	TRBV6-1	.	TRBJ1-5	TGTGCCAGCAGTGAAGCGAGGGCAGGCAATCAGCCCCAGCATTTT	CASSEARAGNQPQHF
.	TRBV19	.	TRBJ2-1	TGTGCCAGTAGATTAGGAGTGGCCGGCCGGAATGAGCAGTTCTTC	CASRLGVAGRNEQFF
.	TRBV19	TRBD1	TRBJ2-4	TGTGCCAGTAGTATGGAGACAGGGGTGAAAAACATTCAGTACTTC	CASSMETGVKNIQYF
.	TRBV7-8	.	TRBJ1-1	TGTGCCAGCAGCTCACAGGGAAGGGGCACTGAAGCTTTCTTT	CASSSQGRGTEAFF
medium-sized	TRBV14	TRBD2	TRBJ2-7	TGTGCCAGCAGCCCACCGGGACTAGAGTACGAGCAGTACTTC	CASSPPGLEYEQYF
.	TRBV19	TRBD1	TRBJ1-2	TGTGCCAGTAGTTGGACAGGATTAAATGGCTACACCTTC	CASSWTGLNGYTF
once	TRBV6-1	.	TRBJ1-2	TGTGCCAGCAGTGAAGCGGACAGAAACTTC	CASSEADRNF
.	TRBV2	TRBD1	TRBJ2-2	TGTGCCAGCAAACGGGACAGTAACACCGGGGAGCTGTTTTTT	CASKRDSNTGELFF
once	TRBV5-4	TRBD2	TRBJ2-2	TGTGCCAGCAGCTCAGTGCCGGGACTAGCACTAAACACCGGGGAGCTGTTTTTT	CASSSVPGLALNTGELFF
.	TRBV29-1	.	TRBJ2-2	TGCAGCGTTGACCGAGATAACACCGGGGAGCTGTTTTTT	CSVDRDNTGELFF
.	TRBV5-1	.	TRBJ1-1	TGCGCCAGCAAATTAGGGGTGGACACTGAAGCTTTCTTT	CASKLGVDTEAFF
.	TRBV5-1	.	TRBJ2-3	TGCGCCAGCAGCTTGGACTGGGCCGCCGCGCAGTATTTT	CASSLDWAAAQYF
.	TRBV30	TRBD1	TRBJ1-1	TGTGCCTGGACAGGGGGCGGCCTGTTTACTGAAGCTTTCTTT	CAWTGGGLFTEAFF
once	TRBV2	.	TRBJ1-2	TGTGCCAGCGCATTGGAGGGGACTTTAAGGGGCTACACCTTC	CASALEGTLRGYTF
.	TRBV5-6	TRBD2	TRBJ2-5	TGTGCCAGCAGCTTGAGCCGGGGGGGCCTCGAGACCCAGTACTTC	CASSLSRGGLETQYF
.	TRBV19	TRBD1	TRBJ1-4	TGTGCCAGTAGCCCAACAGGGGCCCGGGGCGAAAAACTGTTTTTT	CASSPTGARGEKLFF
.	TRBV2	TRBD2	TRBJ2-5	TGTGCCAGCCAGCGGGGCCGCCAAGAGACCCAGTACTTC	CASQRGRQETQYF
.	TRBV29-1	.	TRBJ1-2	TGCAGCGTTGGGGCTGGGCCAGAACATGGCTACACCTTC	CSVGAGPEHGYTF
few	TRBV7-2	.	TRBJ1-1	TGTGCCAGCAGCGAGATGTGGAACACTGAAGCTTTCTTT	CASSEMWNTEAFF
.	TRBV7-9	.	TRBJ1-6	TGTGCCAGCACAGGGGCCTATAATTCACCCCTCCACTTT	CASTGAYNSPLHF
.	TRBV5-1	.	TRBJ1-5	TGCGCCAGCAGCTTGGCGGGGGACGGCCGGGAGCCCCAGCATTTT	CASSLAGDGREPQHF
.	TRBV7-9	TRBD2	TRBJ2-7	TGTGCCAGCAGCTTACGACTAGCGGGATCTTACGAGCAGTACTTC	CASSLRLAGSYEQYF
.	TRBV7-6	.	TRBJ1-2	TGTGCCAGCAGCCCCACAGCTAACTATGGCTACACCTTC	CASSPTANYGYTF
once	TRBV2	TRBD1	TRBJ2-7	TGTGCCAGCAGCCGCCCGGGACAGGGTAACTACGAGCAGTACTTC	CASSRPGQGNYEQYF
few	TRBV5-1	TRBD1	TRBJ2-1	TGCGCCAGCAGCTCCGGACAGGTCAGAGAGCAGTTCTTC	CASSSGQVREQFF
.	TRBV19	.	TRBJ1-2	TGTGCCAGTAGTATAGATAGGAGGTATGGCTACACCTTC	CASSIDRRYGYTF
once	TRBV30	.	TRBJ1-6	TGTGCCTGGACCTATGGGCCGGGAAATTCACCCCTCCACTTT	CAWTYGPGNSPLHF
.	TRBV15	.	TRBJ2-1	TGTGCCACCAGCAGAGATGGGGTAAGGGGCCCCTACAATGAGCAGTTCTTC	CATSRDGVRGPYNEQFF
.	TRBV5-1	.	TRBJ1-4	TGCGCCAGCAGCCTGACAGTTGATGAAAAACTGTTTTTT	CASSLTVDEKLFF